At least ten counts were recorded for the clone carrying this TCR beta chain. CDR3 length equals 16 residues. Germline CDR1 is KGHDR and CDR2 is SFDVKD. V lost 12 bases and J lost 4, with 25 bases in between. These data belong to a study of blood T cell repertoires in COVID-19. Background on the study: Samples of COVID-19 (acute and convalescent) were obtained from the United States, Italy and Spain. Sources were T cells, B-cell-depleted T cells, or PBMCs; the material itself was cDNA or gDNA.

Under the authors' procedure: It was from reference gene primer amplification that nucleated cell counts were estimated. Some clones are missing from TCRdb's copy, which holds only in-frame ones; the method was immunoSEQ multiplex PCR. Clone size and V and J calls were adopted from that table, with D and trimming inferred from the DNA. Of 57,000 or so clones listed, about 76% are singletons. The sequence came from a man over 45 with active or convalescent COVID-19. V is TRBV24-1 and J is TRBJ2-3; the D gene is possibly TRBD2 (6 bases). The sample was peripheral blood. The CDR3 protein is CASLNTGTAKPDTQYF. Written as DNA, the CDR3 is TGTGCCTCCTTGAACACCGGGACTGCAAAACCAGATACGCAGTATTTT.